These 28 T cell receptor beta chains were all obtained from the same sample, sequenced in a study of T cell changes during pregnancy in multiple sclerosis. TCRdb's table, derived via immunoSEQ multiplex PCR, lists solely in-frame clones and lacks some. The data contain some 80,000 clones, 90% to 95% of them singletons. The sequencing used CD4+ T cells from peripheral blood mononuclear cells, collected after pregnancy. These receptors originate from a female donor with multiple sclerosis, enrolled in a pregnancy study.

The chain couples TRBV14 to TRBJ1-2; D possibly corresponds to TRBD1 (6 bases). The CDR3 contains 16 residues. Germline V gene data show CDR1 as SGHDN and CDR2 as FVKESK. The germline V and J ends were trimmed by 0 bases and 0 bases, with 11 bases remaining between them. The DNA for the CDR3 is TGTGCCAGCAGCCAAGATCCCGGGACAACTAACTATGGCTACACCTTC. This encodes CASSQDPGTTNYGYTF.

As DNA, the CDR3 is TGTGCCAGTAGTATTGCGGGGCGAGGCTACACCTTC. Translated, it gives CASSIAGRGYTF. The genes are TRBV19 and TRBJ1-2; D may be TRBD1 (5 bases). Germline CDR1 LNHDA, CDR2 SQIVND (reference sequence). V was cut by 3 bases and J by 8 bases, with 10 bases left in between. The CDR3 spans 12 residues.

The chain couples TRBV19 to TRBJ2-2; 15 bases match TRBD2. CDR3 length equals 23 residues. The V segment lost 6 bases and the J segment 4 bases; nucleotides outside the gene matches: 24. Germline V gives CDR1 LNHDA, CDR2 SQIVND (reference sequence). The CDR3 DNA follows: TGTGCCAGTAGGACAGGCCCGTGGGCACGGACTAGCGGGAGGGCCTCGGGCACCGGGGAGCTGTTTTTT. This codes for CASRTGPWARTSGRASGTGELFF.

The gene calls are TRBV7-3 and TRBJ2-1, with D possibly matching TRBD2 (5 bases). Trimming shortened V by 1 base and J by 6 bases, and 13 bases separated the two germline ends. The germline CDR1 and CDR2 sequences are SGHTA and FQGTGA. The length of the CDR3 is 15 residues. In DNA, the CDR3 is TGTGCCAGCAGCTTAATCCCCACTAGTGTCAATGAGCAGTTCTTC. Translating gives CASSLIPTSVNEQFF.

This clone was observed a few times. The chain uses TRBV29-1 and TRBJ2-2; D may be TRBD1 (6 bases). Germline assignment: CDR1 SQVTM and CDR2 ANQGSEA. This CDR3 has 15 amino acids. The germline V and J ends were trimmed by 4 bases and 1 base, with 13 bases remaining between them. CDR3 amino acids: CSVATGTKNTGELFF. The CDR3 nucleotides are TGCAGCGTTGCGACCGGGACAAAGAACACCGGGGAGCTGTTTTTT.

The V call is TRBV7-6, the J call TRBJ1-4, with unresolved D. This CDR3 comprises 15 residues. V lost 5 bases, J lost 4 bases, and 14 bases lay in between. Germline V gene lookup returns CDR1 SGHVS and CDR2 FNYEAQ. The CDR3 coding sequence is TGTGCCAGCAGCCAAAGACGTCAGGTTAATGAAAAACTGTTTTTT. Translating it yields CASSQRRQVNEKLFF.

The chain recombines TRBV6-5 with TRBJ1-4, with D maybe TRBD1 (5 bases). The V end lost 6 bases, the J end lost 8 bases, and 13 bases lay between the germline ends. From germline, CDR1 is MNHEY and CDR2 SVGAGI. The CDR3 is 13 residues long. The CDR3 DNA reads TGTGCCAGCAGGAATGCAGGGTCGGAAAAACTGTTTTTT. Protein sequence: CASRNAGSEKLFF.

The chain recombines TRBV28 with TRBJ2-7, with D tentatively TRBD2 (6 bases). Trimming removed 2 bases at V and 7 bases at J, with 9 bases between. This CDR3 is built from 12 residues. Per the germline V gene, CDR1 is MDHEN and CDR2 is SYDVKM. CDR3 DNA sequence: TGTGCCAGCAGTTTAGGCGCGGGGGAGCAGTACTTC. It specifies CASSLGAGEQYF.

The chain combines TRBV9 with TRBJ2-7, with a possible D match to TRBD2 (6 bases). CDR1 SGDLS and CDR2 YYNGEE come from the germline V gene. Trimming removed 0 bases from V and 12 bases from J, with 19 bases in between. CDR3 length equals 14 residues. CDR3 region: CASSVAPEGSTAYF. The DNA of the CDR3 is TGTGCCAGCAGCGTAGCCCCGGAGGGATCGACTGCGTACTTC. The whole variable domain, filled in from reference TRBV9 and TRBJ2-7, reads DSGVTQTPKHLITATGQRVTLRCSPRSGDLSVYWYQQSLDQGLQFLIQYYNGEERAKGNILERFSAQQFPDLHSELNLSSLELGDSALYFCASSVAPEGSTAYFGPGTRLTVT.

The chain couples TRBV5-5 to TRBJ2-7; D gene unclear. The germline V gene encodes CDR1 SGHKS and CDR2 YYEKEE (reference sequence). V was cut by 2 bases and J by 0 bases, with 3 bases left in between. This CDR3 comprises 12 residues. The DNA for the CDR3 is TGTGCCAGCAGCTTCCGCTCCTACGAGCAGTACTTC. Amino acids: CASSFRSYEQYF.

This rearrangement joins TRBV6-4 to TRBJ1-4; D remains ambiguous. V lost 2 bases, J lost 3 bases, and 7 bases lay in between. This CDR3 contains 14 residues. Per the germline V gene, CDR1 is MRHNA and CDR2 is SNTAGT. DNA for the CDR3: TGTGCCAGCAGTGACGGCAGGCCTAATGAAAAACTGTTTTTT. Translating gives CASSDGRPNEKLFF.

This chain connects TRBV27 to TRBJ1-2, with D unclear. V gave up 5 bases and J gave up 3 bases, with 16 bases separating them. The CDR3 has 15 amino acids. Germline lookup yields CDR1 MNHEY and CDR2 SMNVEV (reference sequence). The CDR3 sequence is CASSPDPPRYYGYTF. DNA for the CDR3: TGTGCCAGCAGTCCAGACCCTCCGCGGTACTATGGCTACACCTTC.

V gene TRBV6-5 combines with J gene TRBJ2-5, with 9 bases that match TRBD2. With V trimmed by 0 bases and J by 3 bases, 2 bases remained unmatched. There are 15 residues in the CDR3. CDR1 MNHEY and CDR2 SVGAGI come from the germline V gene. CDR3: CASSYSRLAEETQYF. Here the CDR3 DNA reads TGTGCCAGCAGTTACTCGAGACTAGCGGAAGAGACCCAGTACTTC.

The CDR3 coding sequence is TGTGCCACCAGCAGAGCTGGAGCAGGGAAGGACTATGGCTACACCTTC. Translation: CATSRAGAGKDYGYTF. The genes are TRBV15 and TRBJ1-2; possible D gene TRBD1, 5 bases. V dropped 1 base and J dropped 3 bases, with 15 bases sitting between them. The germline V gene has CDR1 LNHNV and CDR2 YYDKDF (reference sequence). The CDR3 is 16 residues long.

The J gene is TRBJ2-5, the V gene TRBV4-2; TRBD2 matches at 16 bases. The CDR3 has 18 amino acids. CDR1 and CDR2 (germline): LGHNA, YNFKEQ. J was trimmed by 5 bases and V by 0 bases; bases with no gene match: 6. For the CDR3, the DNA is TGTGCCAGCAGCCAAGATGGGACTAGCGGGAGGGCACGGGAGACCCAGTACTTC. Protein product: CASSQDGTSGRARETQYF.

V and J are TRBV29-1 and TRBJ2-5, with TRBD2 matching over 8 bases. The V gene end was trimmed by 3 bases and the J gene end by 5 bases; junction bases not matched to a gene: 5. Germline assignment: CDR1 SQVTM and CDR2 ANQGSEA. This CDR3 contains 13 residues. CDR3 DNA sequence: TGCAGCGTTGACGGTCTAGCGGGTGAGACCCAGTACTTC. As protein: CSVDGLAGETQYF.

This clone showed up just once. This chain connects TRBV7-8 to TRBJ1-1, with 8 positions matching TRBD1. The J segment lost 2 bases and the V segment lost 5 bases, leaving 10 bases of the junction unmatched. Germline values: CDR1 SGHVS, CDR2 FQNEAQ. The CDR3 extends over 16 amino acids. The CDR3 nucleotides are TGTGCCAGCAGCCTCGGACAGGGCCTAATTAACACTGAAGCTTTCTTT. This translates into CASSLGQGLINTEAFF.

This chain links TRBV2 with TRBJ2-5, with 8 bases aligning to TRBD2. The V gene end was trimmed by 5 bases and the J gene end by 5 bases; junction bases not matched to a gene: 10. The CDR3 sequence is 15 residues long. Per the germline V gene, CDR1 is SNHLY and CDR2 is FYNNEI. The CDR3 sequence: CASSPQGLVGETQYF. The CDR3 region has the DNA TGTGCCAGCAGTCCCCAGGGACTAGTGGGGGAGACCCAGTACTTC.

CDR3 region: CASLTTGYEQYF. DNA of the CDR3: TGTGCCAGTCTTACGACGGGTTACGAGCAGTACTTC. The gene calls are TRBV6-1 and TRBJ2-7; D not certain. CDR3 length: 12 residues. Trimming took 9 bases from V and 4 from J, leaving 13 bases between them. Germline V CDR1 and CDR2: MNHNS, SASEGT.

This sequence joins TRBV7-8 and TRBJ2-3, with 7 bases lining up with TRBD2. The CDR3 is made up of 18 amino acids. CDR1 and CDR2 from the germline V gene are SGHVS and FQNEAQ. The V and J ends lost 1 base and 2 bases, in that order; junction bases with no gene match: 12. The CDR3 reads CASSLGRRLAAYTDTQYF. The CDR3 DNA reads as TGTGCCAGCAGCTTAGGAAGAAGGCTAGCGGCTTACACAGATACGCAGTATTTT.

This clone was seen just once. This chain joins TRBV5-1 and TRBJ2-1; possible D gene TRBD1, 5 bases. CDR1 and CDR2 (germline): SGHRS, YFSETQ. The CDR3 runs to 13 residues. V lost 4 bases to trimming and J lost 15 bases, with 20 bases between them. CDR3 residues: CASSGQTEDNGFF. The CDR3 DNA reads TGCGCCAGCAGCGGCCAGACAGAGGACAATGGGTTCTTC.

This chain uses TRBV7-2 with TRBJ2-1; 10 positions match TRBD1. The CDR3 is made up of 18 amino acids. From germline, CDR1 is SGHTA and CDR2 FQGNSA. J gave up 3 bases and V 4 bases, and 12 bases lay outside the gene matches. In nucleotides, the CDR3 is TGTGCCAGCAGCTACCAATCCGTGGGGGACAGGGGCTACAATGAGCAGTTCTTC. It translates to CASSYQSVGDRGYNEQFF.

A single count supports this clone. V usage is TRBV7-8 and J usage is TRBJ2-3; 14 nucleotides agree with TRBD2. This CDR3 has 15 residues. J lost 4 bases, V lost 6 bases, and 3 bases had no gene match. CDR1 is SGHVS, CDR2 FQNEAQ, per germline. CDR3 nucleotides: TGTGCCAGCAGGGGACTAGCGGGAGTGGCAGATACGCAGTATTTT. Translating gives CASRGLAGVADTQYF.

The table lists this clone with many counts. The chain employs TRBV5-1 and TRBJ1-1; maybe TRBD1 (5 bases). Trimming pared 4 bases from V and 11 bases from J, leaving 12 bases between. Germline CDR1 SGHRS, CDR2 YFSETQ. The CDR3 runs to 11 residues. The CDR3 reads CASSGGGWAFF. DNA for the CDR3: TGCGCCAGCAGCGGGGGAGGTTGGGCTTTCTTT.

V gene TRBV7-9 combines with J gene TRBJ2-1, with no clear D. Trimming shortened V by 8 bases and J by 7 bases, and 9 bases separated the two germline ends. The CDR3 totals 11 residues. Germline V lookup: CDR1 SEHNR, CDR2 FQNEAQ (reference sequence). CDR3 amino acids: CASAYLNEQFF. CDR3 in DNA: TGTGCCAGCGCGTACCTAAATGAGCAGTTCTTC.

V and J are TRBV7-8 and TRBJ2-1; D is perhaps TRBD1 (5 bases). Germline assignment: CDR1 SGHVS and CDR2 FQNEAQ. The V end was cut by 1 base, the J end by 2 bases, with 9 bases between. The CDR3 totals 15 residues. The CDR3 sequence is CASSLVQAAYNEQFF. The CDR3 DNA reads as TGTGCCAGCAGCTTAGTACAGGCCGCCTACAATGAGCAGTTCTTC.

The chain links TRBV28 to TRBJ2-7; D may be TRBD2 (6 bases). Germline V gene lookup returns CDR1 MDHEN and CDR2 SYDVKM. The CDR3 loop spans 17 amino acids. V lost 3 bases to trimming and J lost 6 bases, with 24 bases between them. The DNA of the CDR3 is TGTGCCAGCAGTTTGCGCGCTAGGCGGGAAAAAAAAGGCGAGCAGTACTTC. Amino acids: CASSLRARREKKGEQYF.

The rearrangement uses TRBV27 and TRBJ1-2, with a weak D call TRBD1 (5 bases). The CDR3 runs to 16 residues. CDR1 and CDR2 from the germline V gene are MNHEY and SMNVEV (reference sequence). Deletions cut 2 bases from V and 5 bases from J, with 18 bases between. This CDR3 is CASSLGRGKATYGYTF. In DNA form, the CDR3 reads TGTGCCAGCAGTTTAGGACGGGGGAAGGCGACTTATGGCTACACCTTC.